This note documents a single TCR beta chain sequence. Its antigen remains unidentified. The sample comes from a study of T cell repertoires in cytomegalovirus infection. Background on the study: Indications of both CMV infection and matching HLA type were provided by public TCR beta signatures. Whole-study findings and limits: CMV-specific TCR beta clonotypes restricted by HLA-C were the ones dominating the ex vivo response.

The CDR3 sequence is 16 residues long. CDR1 is MNHNY and CDR2 is SVGAGI in the germline V gene (reference sequence). V gave up 0 bases and J gave up 5 bases, with 17 bases separating them. MiXCR was run by TCRdb on the reads, yielding one entry per CDR3 protein. The repertoire holds about 190,000 distinct CDR3 sequences, roughly 27% seen once, with 30% to 40% in the top ten. The rearrangement links TRBV6-6 to TRBJ2-7; D may be TRBD1 or TRBD2 (5 bases each). Material for sequencing was PBMCs. The receptor's source is a human donor in good health (CMV status not recorded). Some clones in this sample may be carry-over from other donors' samples. This chain's CDR3 is CASSYSMGTVRNEQYF. The CDR3, as DNA: TGTGCCAGCAGTTACTCTATGGGGACCGTACGGAACGAGCAGTACTTC.